The 10 T cell receptor beta chains below all came from one sample that was sequenced in a study of CD8+CD57+ T cells in acquired aplastic anemia (dated by TCRdb to 2016 to 2019). Expansion of CD8+CD57+ cells had been shown by flow cytometry in the patients chosen for sequencing. The sequencer listed for this sample is Illumina HiSeq 2000. Genomic DNA was used as template for profiling of TCR beta VDJ combinations and CDR3 sequences. TCRdb reworked the public reads: Q25 trimming with fastp, MiXCR clone assembly, productive beta chains retained. CDR3 protein duplicates are merged, each entry listing the most common genes and DNA. For this sample the table gives under 200,000 distinct CDR3 sequences, of which 71% were detected only once. The leading ten clones occupy approximately 48% of the sample. The sequenced sample consisted of sorted CD4+, CD8+, or CD8+CD57+ T cells (not recorded which) from PBMCs. The receptors originated from a human donor with aplastic anemia.

The CDR3 sequence is CASSEVPGQGGGELFF. Written as DNA, the CDR3 is TGTGCCAGCAGCGAAGTACCGGGACAGGGGGGCGGTGAGCTGTTTTTT. The chain links TRBV6-4 to TRBJ2-2; 11 bases match TRBD1. Germline values: CDR1 MRHNA, CDR2 SNTAGT. Trimming removed 6 bases from V and 11 bases from J; junction bases left unmatched: 14. This CDR3 contains 16 residues.

In regard to this clonotype: The final CDR3 position lacks the conserved phenylalanine or tryptophan, pointing to a likely read error. The V and J genes are TRBV6-1 and TRBJ1-2; no firm D call. Germline CDR1 is MNHNS and CDR2 is SASEGT. V gave up 9 bases and J gave up 8 bases, with 13 bases separating them. The CDR3 covers 11 residues. In nucleotides, the CDR3 is TGTGCCAGAAGGACGGAGCGAGGCTACACCCTC. As protein: CARRTERGYTL.

The J gene is TRBJ2-5, the V gene TRBV20-1, with 9 nucleotides matching TRBD2. The CDR3 extends over 17 amino acids. Germline lookup yields CDR1 DFQATT and CDR2 SNEGSKA (reference sequence). V lost 0 bases and J lost 0; bases outside the gene matches: 8. The CDR3, as DNA: TGCAGTGCTAGAGACCGCCTTAGCGGGGGATACCAAGAGACCCAGTACTTC. It specifies CSARDRLSGGYQETQYF.

The rearrangement joins TRBV7-9 to TRBJ2-7; D is possibly TRBD1 or TRBD2 (5 bases each). Germline lookup yields CDR1 SEHNR and CDR2 FQNEAQ (reference sequence). CDR3 length: 14 amino acids. The V end lost 5 bases, the J end lost 8 bases, and 19 bases lay between the germline ends. For the CDR3, the DNA is TGTGCCAGCAGCCCCCGGGACCCACTCCAAAAGCAGTACTTC. This codes for CASSPRDPLQKQYF.

The V gene is TRBV2, the J gene TRBJ1-1; 9 bases map to TRBD1. The germline V gene has CDR1 SNHLY and CDR2 FYNNEI. The CDR3 is made up of 12 amino acids. Trimming removed 6 bases from V and 6 bases from J; junction bases left unmatched: 2. The CDR3 spells CASRTGGAEAFF. The CDR3 bases are TGTGCCAGCAGGACAGGGGGAGCTGAAGCTTTCTTT.

This clonotype appeared once. This CDR3 is missing its conserved last phenylalanine or tryptophan, likely due to a read error. The gene calls are TRBV20-1 and TRBJ2-7, with D possibly matching TRBD1 (6 bases). V lost 0 bases and J lost 2, with 14 bases in between. Germline lookup yields CDR1 DFQATT and CDR2 SNEGSKA (reference sequence). The CDR3 contains 15 residues. CDR3 residues: CSARDPTGVTYEQYL. The CDR3 DNA follows: TGCAGTGCTAGAGATCCGACAGGCGTCACCTACGAGCAGTACCTC.

V is TRBV29-1 and J is TRBJ2-7; D possibly corresponds to TRBD2 (5 bases). CDR1 is SQVTM and CDR2 is ANQGSEA in the germline V gene. V was trimmed by 6 bases and J by 4 bases, leaving 13 bases between them. This CDR3 contains 12 residues. CDR3 in amino acids: CSVRVGFYEQYF. The DNA of the CDR3 is TGCAGCGTGAGGGTTGGTTTTTACGAGCAGTACTTC.

The chain joins TRBV2 to TRBJ1-1, with unresolved D. The CDR3 sequence is 13 residues long. The V end was cut by 7 bases, the J end by 0 bases, with 9 bases between. Per the germline V gene, CDR1 is SNHLY and CDR2 is FYNNEI. The CDR3 region is CASKDYLNTEAFF. The CDR3 DNA is TGTGCCAGCAAGGACTACTTGAACACTGAAGCTTTCTTT.

The chain recombines TRBV10-3 with TRBJ2-7; D is perhaps TRBD2 (6 bases). Germline V CDR1 and CDR2: ENHRY, SYGVKD. V lost 8 bases to trimming and J lost 3 bases, with 17 bases between them. The CDR3 is 14 amino acids. In DNA, the CDR3 is TGTGCCATCGGGACTCAGGACGACCTCTACGAGCAGTACGTC. Amino acid sequence: CAIGTQDDLYEQYV.

This clonotype showed up just once. The chain has TRBV9 and TRBJ1-2; no firm D call. Germline CDR1 reads SGDLS; CDR2 reads YYNGEE. CDR3 length equals 12 residues. Trimming cost V 3 bases and J 8 bases, with 11 bases left between them. The CDR3 DNA is TGTGCCAGCAGCGCCTTCGGGGAAGGCTACACCTTC. Translating it yields CASSAFGEGYTF.